Listed below are T cell receptor beta chains from one sample, sequenced in a study of Ad26.COV2.S vaccination and SARS-CoV-2 variants. The protocol was immunoSEQ multiplex PCR, while the TCRdb copy is restricted to in-frame clones and leaves out a portion. The repertoire includes 200,000 to 300,000 clones, around 89% of them detected once, and roughly a tenth sits in the top ten. The sample here was peripheral blood, taken in a trial of Ad26.COV2.S vaccine versus placebo. The receptors stem from a person aged 18-60 years who received the Ad26.COV2.S COVID-19 vaccine or a placebo. Both conserved end residues are part of each CDR3. The D gene is left open where the match is weak. The size of a clone is reported for some rows only, either as once, few or many, or as a class for expanded clones.

>NA|NA|11|TRBJ2-5|TRBV24-1
TGTGCCACCGGTTTCTTTGAGACCCAGTACTTC
CATGFFETQYF
>NA|NA|11|TRBJ1-1|TRBV29-1
TGCAGCTCCCGGGACGGCACTGAAGCTTTCTTT
CSSRDGTEAFF
>TRBD1|NA|15|TRBJ1-6|TRBV28
TGTGCCAGCAGTTTGGACAGGGGGTGGAATTCACCCCTCCACTTT
CASSLDRGWNSPLHF
>NA|NA|15|TRBJ1-1|TRBV11-2
TGTGCCAGCAGCTTAGATCCCCTAACGAACACTGAAGCTTTCTTT
CASSLDPLTNTEAFF
>NA|NA|15|TRBJ1-3|TRBV28
TGTGCCAGCAAGGGGCTGGCGAGCTCTGGAAACACCATATATTTT
CASKGLASSGNTIYF
>NA|NA|15|TRBJ1-2|TRBV15
TGTGCCACCAGCCTCCGACCGGGGGTCGGGTTTGGCTACACCTTC
CATSLRPGVGFGYTF
>NA|NA|14|TRBJ1-1|TRBV30
TGTGCCTGGAGTGTACGGTCAGTCTCCAGTGAAGCTTTCTTT
CAWSVRSVSSEAFF
>TRBD1|NA|15|TRBJ1-1|TRBV19
TGTGCCAGTAGTCGTGACGGGACAGTAAGCACTGAAGCTTTCTTT
CASSRDGTVSTEAFF
>NA|NA|16|TRBJ1-2|TRBV6-1
TGTGCCAGCAGTGTCCCCCAGGACAGCTTTAACTATGGCTACACCTTC
CASSVPQDSFNYGYTF
>TRBD1|NA|16|TRBJ2-1|TRBV24-1
TGTGCCACCAGTGGCCTCGGGACAGGGGGTGGAATTGGGCAGTTCTTC
CATSGLGTGGGIGQFF
>TRBD2|NA|13|TRBJ2-5|TRBV29-1
TGCAGCGTGTGGACTAGTCGTGGAGAGACCCAGTACTTC
CSVWTSRGETQYF
>NA|few|14|TRBJ1-1|TRBV6-5
TGTGCCAGCATTAAGGGGCCCATGAACACTGAAGCTTTCTTT
CASIKGPMNTEAFF
>NA|NA|16|TRBJ1-6|TRBV27
TGTGCCAGCAGTTTATCGGGGGGGGTCCCGAATTCACCCCTCCACTTT
CASSLSGGVPNSPLHF
>NA|NA|13|TRBJ2-2|TRBV9
TGTGCCAGCAGCGGTTTCCTCACCGGGGAGCTGTTTTTT
CASSGFLTGELFF
>NA|NA|15|TRBJ1-5|TRBV10-3
TGTGCCATCAGTGAGTCGAAGTCCAGCAATCAGCCCCAGCATTTT
CAISESKSSNQPQHF
>NA|NA|13|TRBJ2-7|TRBV5-1
TGCGCCAGCAGCTTGGGGCTGAACTACGAGCAGTACTTC
CASSLGLNYEQYF
>NA|once|12|TRBJ1-4|TRBV3-1/TRBV3-2
TGTGCCAGCAGCAACCTTCAGGAAAAACTGTTTTTT
CASSNLQEKLFF
>NA|NA|12|TRBJ2-1|TRBV6-6
TGTGCCAGCAGTTACTCGAGGAGTGAGCAGTTCTTC
CASSYSRSEQFF
>NA|NA|15|TRBJ1-1|TRBV27
TGTGCCAGCGGGTTATCGGGGGGAAAGAACACTGAAGCTTTCTTT
CASGLSGGKNTEAFF
>NA|once|13|TRBJ1-1|TRBV19
TGTGCCAGTAGTATAGAGGGGCTAACTGAAGCTTTCTTT
CASSIEGLTEAFF
>NA|NA|15|TRBJ1-2|TRBV6-5
TGTGCCAGCAGCTCTTACGGGGGGGAGAACTATGGCTACACCTTC
CASSSYGGENYGYTF
>NA|NA|15|TRBJ2-1|TRBV11-2
TGTGCCAGCAGCTTAGGGAGGATCGCCTACAATGAGCAGTTCTTC
CASSLGRIAYNEQFF
>TRBD2|once|14|TRBJ2-1|TRBV6-4
TGTGCCAGCAGTGGTAGCGGGGGGGCCAATGAGCAGTTCTTC
CASSGSGGANEQFF
>NA|NA|15|TRBJ2-2|TRBV9
TGTGCCAGCAGCGTATCCAGGGTTGGAACCGGGGAGCTGTTTTTT
CASSVSRVGTGELFF
>TRBD2|NA|10|TRBJ2-5|TRBV6-5
TGTGCCTCCTGGCGGGAGGCAGGGTACTTC
CASWREAGYF
>NA|NA|15|TRBJ1-5|TRBV28
TGTGCCAGCCACCCTCCGGGGCGAGGCAATCAGCCCCAGCATTTT
CASHPPGRGNQPQHF
>NA|NA|15|TRBJ1-2|TRBV4-1
TGCGCCAGCAGCCAAGTTTATCAGGAGAACTATGGCTACACCTTC
CASSQVYQENYGYTF
>TRBD1|NA|17|TRBJ1-3|TRBV7-9
TGTGCCAGCAGCTTCGACGGGACAGGGCACTCTGGAAACACCATATATTTT
CASSFDGTGHSGNTIYF
>NA|once|14|TRBJ2-7|TRBV6-5
TGTGCCACCCGACTAGGGTTTGGCTCCTACGAGCAGTACTTC
CATRLGFGSYEQYF
>TRBD1|NA|16|TRBJ1-1|TRBV9
TGTGCCAGCAGCGTAGCGGGACAGGGTACGAATACTGAAGCTTTCTTT
CASSVAGQGTNTEAFF
>TRBD1|NA|14|TRBJ2-7|TRBV14
TGTGCCAGCAGCCAGACAGGGGAATCATACGAGCAGTACTTC
CASSQTGESYEQYF
>NA|NA|16|TRBJ2-6|TRBV7-2
TGTGCCAGCGGAATGAGGGGAGGCCCTGGGGCCAACGTCCTGACTTTC
CASGMRGGPGANVLTF
>NA|NA|15|TRBJ1-2|TRBV10-3
TGTGCCATCAGTGAGCGGACGGCGCCGGGGTATGGCTACACCTTC
CAISERTAPGYGYTF